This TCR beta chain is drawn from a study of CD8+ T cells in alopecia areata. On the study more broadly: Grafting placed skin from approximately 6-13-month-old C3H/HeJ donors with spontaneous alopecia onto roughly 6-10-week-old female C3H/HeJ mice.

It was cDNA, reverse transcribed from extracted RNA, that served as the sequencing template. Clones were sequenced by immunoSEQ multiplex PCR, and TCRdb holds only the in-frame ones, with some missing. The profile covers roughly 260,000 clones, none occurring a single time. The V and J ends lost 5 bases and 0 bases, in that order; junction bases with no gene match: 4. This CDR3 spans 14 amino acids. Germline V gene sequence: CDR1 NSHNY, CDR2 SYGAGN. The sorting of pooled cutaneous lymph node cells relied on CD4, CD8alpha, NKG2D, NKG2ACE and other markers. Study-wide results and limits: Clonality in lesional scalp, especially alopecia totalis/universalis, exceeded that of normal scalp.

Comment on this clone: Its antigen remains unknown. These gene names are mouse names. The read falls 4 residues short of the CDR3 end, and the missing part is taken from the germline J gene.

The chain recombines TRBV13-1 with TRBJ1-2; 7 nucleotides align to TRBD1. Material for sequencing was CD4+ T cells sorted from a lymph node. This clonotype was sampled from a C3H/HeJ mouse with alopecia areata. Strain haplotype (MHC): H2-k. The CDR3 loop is CASRRDSANSDYTF. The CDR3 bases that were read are TGTGCCAGCAGGAGGGACAGTGCAAACTCC.